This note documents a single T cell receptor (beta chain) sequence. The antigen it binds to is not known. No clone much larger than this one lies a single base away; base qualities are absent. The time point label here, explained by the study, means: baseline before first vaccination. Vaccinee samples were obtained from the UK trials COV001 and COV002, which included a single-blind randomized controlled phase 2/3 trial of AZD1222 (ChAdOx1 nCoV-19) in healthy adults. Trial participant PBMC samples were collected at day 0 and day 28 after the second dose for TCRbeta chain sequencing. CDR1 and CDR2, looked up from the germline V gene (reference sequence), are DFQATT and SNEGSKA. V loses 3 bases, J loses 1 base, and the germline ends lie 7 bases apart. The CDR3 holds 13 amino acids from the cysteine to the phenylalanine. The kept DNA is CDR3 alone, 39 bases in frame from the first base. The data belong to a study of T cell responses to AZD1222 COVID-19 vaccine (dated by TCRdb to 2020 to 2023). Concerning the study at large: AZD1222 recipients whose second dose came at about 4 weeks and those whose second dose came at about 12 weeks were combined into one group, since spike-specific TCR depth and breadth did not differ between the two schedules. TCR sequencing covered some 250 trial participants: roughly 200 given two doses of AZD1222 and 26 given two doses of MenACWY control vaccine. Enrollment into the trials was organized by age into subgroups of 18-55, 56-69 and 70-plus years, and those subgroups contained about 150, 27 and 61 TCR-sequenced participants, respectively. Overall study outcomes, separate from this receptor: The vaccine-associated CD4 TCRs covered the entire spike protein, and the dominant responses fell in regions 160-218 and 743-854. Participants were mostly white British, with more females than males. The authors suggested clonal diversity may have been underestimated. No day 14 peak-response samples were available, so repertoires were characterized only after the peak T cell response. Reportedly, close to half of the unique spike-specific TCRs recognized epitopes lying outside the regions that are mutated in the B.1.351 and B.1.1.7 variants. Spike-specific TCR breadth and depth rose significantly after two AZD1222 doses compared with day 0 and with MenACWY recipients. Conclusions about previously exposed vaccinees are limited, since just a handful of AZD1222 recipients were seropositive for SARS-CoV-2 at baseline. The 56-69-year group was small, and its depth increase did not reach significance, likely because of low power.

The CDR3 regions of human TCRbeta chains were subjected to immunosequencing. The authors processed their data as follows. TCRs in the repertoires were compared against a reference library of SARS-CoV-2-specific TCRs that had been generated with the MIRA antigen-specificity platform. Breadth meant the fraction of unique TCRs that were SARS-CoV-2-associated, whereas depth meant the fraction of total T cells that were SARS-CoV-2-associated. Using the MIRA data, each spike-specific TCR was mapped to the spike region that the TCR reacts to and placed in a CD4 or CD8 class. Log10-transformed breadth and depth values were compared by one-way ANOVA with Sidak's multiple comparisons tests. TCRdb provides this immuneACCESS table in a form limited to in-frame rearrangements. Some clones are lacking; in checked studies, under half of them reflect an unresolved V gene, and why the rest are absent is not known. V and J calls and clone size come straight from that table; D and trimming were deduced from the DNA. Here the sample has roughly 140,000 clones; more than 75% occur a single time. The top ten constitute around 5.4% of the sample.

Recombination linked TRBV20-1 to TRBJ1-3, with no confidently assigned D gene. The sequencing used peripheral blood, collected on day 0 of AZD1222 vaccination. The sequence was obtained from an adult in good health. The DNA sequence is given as TGCAGTGCTAGTAGGGCGTCTGGAAACACCATATATTTT. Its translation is CSASRASGNTIYF.